Listed below are T cell receptor beta chains from one sample, sequenced in a study of vaccination and CD4 T cells after COVID-19. From the PCR reads, TCRdb called clonotypes with MiXCR, one entry per CDR3 protein. The data contain around 19,000 distinct CDR3 sequences, more than 55% of them singletons. No antigen has been assigned to these receptors. The sequencing input was CD4+ T cells from blood, cultured in vitro. Every receptor here comes from a human donor who had recovered from COVID-19. Each CDR3 is given with its conserved first and last residue. Fields, in order: J gene, V gene, clone size, D gene, CDR3 protein, CDR3 DNA. The D gene is left open where the match is weak. The size entry is marked missing in some rows and otherwise reads once, few, many or a size class.

TRBJ2-3,TRBV20-1,NA,NA,CSARDWLGHSTDTQYF,TGCAGTGCTAGAGATTGGCTGGGGCATAGCACAGATACGCAGTATTTT
TRBJ2-2,TRBV6-1,NA,NA,CASPLENTGELFF,TGTGCCAGCCCATTGGAGAACACCGGGGAGCTGTTTTTT
TRBJ1-3,TRBV20-1,NA,TRBD1,CSARVPTGPGNTIYF,TGCAGTGCTAGAGTACCGACAGGGCCTGGAAACACCATATATTTT
TRBJ2-2,TRBV19,NA,TRBD1,CASSIVTGVSGGELFF,TGTGCCAGTAGTATTGTGACAGGGGTTTCAGGCGGGGAGCTGTTTTTT
TRBJ2-1,TRBV20-1,NA,TRBD2,CSARVQREVYNEQFF,TGCAGTGCTAGAGTGCAGCGGGAGGTGTACAATGAGCAGTTCTTC
TRBJ1-5,TRBV19,NA,NA,CASSMRFGDHRAWGNQPQHF,TGTGCCAGTAGTATGAGATTTGGGGATCATAGGGCGTGGGGCAATCAGCCCCAGCATTTT
TRBJ2-1,TRBV27,NA,NA,CASSLFAGLGQFF,TGTGCCAGCAGTTTATTTGCGGGTCTCGGGCAGTTCTTC
TRBJ1-6,TRBV3-1,NA,TRBD1,CASSGTGFSPLHF,TGTGCCAGCAGCGGGACAGGATTTTCACCCCTCCACTTT
TRBJ2-7,TRBV20-1,NA,NA,CSARVEDYEQYF,TGCAGTGCTAGAGTAGAGGATTACGAGCAGTACTTC
TRBJ1-5,TRBV6-1,NA,NA,CASRRVRGGLDQPQHF,TGTGCCAGCAGACGAGTCCGCGGGGGCTTAGATCAGCCCCAGCATTTT
TRBJ1-1,TRBV20-1,few,TRBD1,CSVRDRGGPTEAFF,TGCAGTGTCCGGGACAGGGGCGGCCCGACTGAAGCTTTCTTT
TRBJ2-7,TRBV6-5,NA,TRBD2,CASSYSLAENYEQYF,TGTGCCAGCAGTTACTCGCTAGCGGAAAACTACGAGCAGTACTTC
TRBJ2-3,TRBV10-1,NA,NA,CASSSNSRGTQYF,TGCGCCAGCAGCTCGAATTCGAGGGGTACGCAGTATTTT
TRBJ1-1,TRBV30,NA,NA,CAWGDLRTEAFF,TGTGCCTGGGGGGACCTTAGGACTGAAGCTTTCTTT
TRBJ2-7,TRBV20-1,NA,NA,CSASGQSEQYF,TGCAGTGCTAGTGGACAGAGCGAGCAGTACTTC
TRBJ2-3,TRBV29-1,few,TRBD2,CSSDQGGTDTQYF,TGCAGCTCTGATCAGGGAGGGACAGATACGCAGTATTTT
TRBJ1-6,TRBV20-1,few,TRBD1,CSARGSARDRHSPLHF,TGCAGTGCTAGAGGTTCTGCTAGGGACAGACATTCACCCCTCCACTTT
TRBJ2-7,TRBV28,NA,TRBD2,CASSFGLAGDYF,TGTGCCAGCAGTTTTGGCCTAGCGGGAGATTACTTC